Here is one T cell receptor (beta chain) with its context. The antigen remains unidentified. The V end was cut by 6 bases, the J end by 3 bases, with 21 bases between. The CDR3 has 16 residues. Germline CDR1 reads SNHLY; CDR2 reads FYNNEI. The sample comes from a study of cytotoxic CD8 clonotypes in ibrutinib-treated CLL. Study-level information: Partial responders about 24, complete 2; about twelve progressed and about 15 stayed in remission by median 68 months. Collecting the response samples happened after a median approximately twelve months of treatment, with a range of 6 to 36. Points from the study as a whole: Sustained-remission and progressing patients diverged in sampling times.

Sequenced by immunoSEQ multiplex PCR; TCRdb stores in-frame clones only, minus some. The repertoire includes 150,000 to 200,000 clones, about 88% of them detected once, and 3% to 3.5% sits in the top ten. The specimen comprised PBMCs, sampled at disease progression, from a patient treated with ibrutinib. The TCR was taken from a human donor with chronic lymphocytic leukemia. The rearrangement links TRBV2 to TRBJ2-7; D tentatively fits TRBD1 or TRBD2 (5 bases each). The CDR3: CASSPGAAVYGYEQYF. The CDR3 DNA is TGTGCCAGCAGCCCCGGGGCGGCAGTATATGGCTACGAGCAGTACTTC.